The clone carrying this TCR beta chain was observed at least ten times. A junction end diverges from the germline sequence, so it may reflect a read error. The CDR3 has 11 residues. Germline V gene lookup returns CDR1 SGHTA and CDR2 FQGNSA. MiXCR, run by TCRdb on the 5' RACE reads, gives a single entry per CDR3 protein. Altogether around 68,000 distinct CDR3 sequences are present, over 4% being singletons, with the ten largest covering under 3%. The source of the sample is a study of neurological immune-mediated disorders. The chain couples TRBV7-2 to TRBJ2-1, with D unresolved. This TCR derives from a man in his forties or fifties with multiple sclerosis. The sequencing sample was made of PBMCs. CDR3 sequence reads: CASSFYDEQFF. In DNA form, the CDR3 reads TGTGCCAGCAGCTTCTACGATGAGCAGTTCTTC.